The 23 T cell receptor beta chains given below trace back to one sample, sequenced in a study of blood T cell repertoires in COVID-19. Assay used: immunoSEQ multiplex PCR; TCRdb lists only in-frame clones, some missing. Here the sample spans tens of thousands of clones, about 83% being singletons. The sample comprised peripheral blood. The source is a man aged 50-60 years with acute or convalescent COVID-19.

The chain employs TRBV7-2 and TRBJ2-1; D possibly corresponds to TRBD2 (6 bases). V was shortened by 5 bases and J by 6 bases, with 14 bases between the two germline ends. From germline, CDR1 is SGHTA and CDR2 FQGNSA. The CDR3 consists of 14 residues. The CDR3 reads CASSLRLVPNEQFF. The CDR3 DNA reads as TGTGCCAGCAGCCTACGACTAGTCCCCAATGAGCAGTTCTTC.

The chain joins TRBV10-1 to TRBJ2-1; tentatively, D is TRBD2 (6 bases). There are 15 residues in the CDR3. Trimming pared 6 bases from V and 4 bases from J, leaving 16 bases between. The germline V gene encodes CDR1 WNHNN and CDR2 SYGVQD (reference sequence). The CDR3 is CASSTSGAAYNEQFF. The CDR3 region has the DNA TGCGCCAGCAGCACATCGGGAGCTGCATACAATGAGCAGTTCTTC.

This rearrangement joins TRBV28 to TRBJ2-2; weak D call: TRBD2 (6 bases). V was cut by 8 bases and J by 1 base, with 8 bases left in between. The CDR3 covers 13 residues. Germline V gene sequence: CDR1 MDHEN, CDR2 SYDVKM. The CDR3 loop reads CASVGLNTGELFF. The CDR3 DNA follows: TGTGCCAGCGTGGGACTGAACACCGGGGAGCTGTTTTTT. Combining the CDR3 with reference TRBV28 and TRBJ2-2 gives the whole variable domain DVKVTQSSRYLVKRTGEKVFLECVQDMDHENMFWYRQDPGLGLRLIYFSYDVKMKEKGDIPEGYSVSREKKERFSLILESASTNQTSMYLCASVGLNTGELFFGEGSRLTVL.

The V gene is TRBV2, the J gene TRBJ1-5; D is possibly TRBD1 (6 bases). V lost 3 bases, J lost 5 bases, and 11 bases lay in between. Germline loops: CDR1 SNHLY, CDR2 FYNNEI. This CDR3 comprises 14 residues. CDR3 sequence (DNA): TGTGCCAGCAGTGAGGGCAGGGGATATCAGCCCCAGCATTTT. It translates to CASSEGRGYQPQHF. The full variable domain, with the rest looked up from reference TRBV2 and TRBJ1-5, is EPEVTQTPSHQVTQMGQEVILRCVPISNHLYFYWYRQILGQKVEFLVSFYNNEISEKSEIFDDQFSVERPDGSNFTLKIRSTKLEDSAMYFCASSEGRGYQPQHFGDGTRLSIL.

Only a few counts were recorded for this clone. The CDR3 spells CASSPRRGGGYNEQFF. CDR3 DNA: TGTGCCAGCAGCCCTCGGCGGGGGGGAGGGTACAATGAGCAGTTCTTC. The genes are TRBV7-8 and TRBJ2-1; 9 bases agree with TRBD2. This CDR3 is built from 16 residues. V lost 5 bases and J lost 4; bases outside the gene matches: 9. The germline V gene has CDR1 SGHVS and CDR2 FQNEAQ.

The V call is TRBV30, the J call TRBJ2-5; 15 bases agree with TRBD2. Germline CDR1 GTSNPN, CDR2 SVGIG (reference sequence). V shed 3 bases, J shed 7 bases, and the junction held 6 bases outside the gene matches. This CDR3 contains 15 residues. The CDR3: CAWSWTSGGAGTQYF. The CDR3 bases are TGTGCCTGGAGCTGGACTAGCGGGGGGGCGGGGACCCAGTACTTC. Using reference TRBV30 and TRBJ2-5 for the parts outside the CDR3, the full variable domain is SQTIHQWPATLVQPVGSPLSLECTVEGTSNPNLYWYRQAAGRGLQLLFYSVGIGQISSEVPQNLSASRPQDRQFILSSKKLLLSDSGFYLCAWSWTSGGAGTQYFGPGTRLLVL.

This rearrangement joins TRBV14 to TRBJ1-4; D unresolved. V shed 3 bases and J shed 10 bases, with 15 bases lying between them. Germline V CDR1 and CDR2: SGHDN, FVKESK. The CDR3 extends over 14 amino acids. The CDR3 DNA sequence: TGTGCCAGCAGCCAGGCTCCTCTCGAGGGAAAACTGTTTTTT. It yields the protein CASSQAPLEGKLFF.

The V and J genes are TRBV2 and TRBJ1-2; 9 nucleotides match TRBD1. This CDR3 is built from 15 residues. The trim removed 7 bases at V and 2 bases at J, leaving 8 bases unmatched. Germline CDR1 and CDR2: SNHLY and FYNNEI. CDR3 coding DNA: TGTGCCAGCAACCAAAACAGGGGGCTCAACTATGGCTACACCTTC. Encoded protein: CASNQNRGLNYGYTF.

The chain has TRBV4-1 and TRBJ2-7, with D maybe TRBD1 (5 bases). Germline CDR1 MGHRA, CDR2 YSYEKL. This CDR3 region has 16 residues. Trimming cost V 3 bases and J 3 bases, with 18 bases left between them. CDR3 loop: CASSQGPDEWDYEQYF. Here the CDR3 DNA reads TGCGCCAGCAGCCAGGGGCCCGACGAGTGGGACTACGAGCAGTACTTC.

The chain recombines TRBV10-3 with TRBJ1-5; TRBD1 matches 8 bases. The CDR3 consists of 13 residues. The germline CDR1 and CDR2 sequences are ENHRY and SYGVKD. V shed 8 bases and J 7 bases; nucleotides not matched to a gene: 7. The CDR3 DNA reads TGTGCCATCGGCAACAGGGGGGACCAGCCCCAGCATTTT. Encoded protein: CAIGNRGDQPQHF.

J is TRBJ2-3 and V is TRBV11-2; a weak D match, TRBD2 (6 bases). CDR1 and CDR2 from the germline V gene are SGHAT and FQNNGV. The CDR3 is 16 amino acids. The V end was cut by 4 bases, the J end by 1 base, with 15 bases between. The CDR3 region is CASSSPGGVRTDTQYF. DNA for the CDR3: TGTGCCAGCAGCTCACCAGGAGGGGTCCGCACAGATACGCAGTATTTT.

The chain employs TRBV6-1 and TRBJ2-5, with TRBD2 identical over 8 bases. The germline gives CDR1 MNHNS, CDR2 SASEGT. There are 15 residues in the CDR3. Trimming removed 6 bases from V and 5 bases from J; junction bases left unmatched: 11. CDR3 nucleotide sequence: TGTGCCAGCAGATGGACTAGCTCCATATTCGAGACCCAGTACTTC. It specifies CASRWTSSIFETQYF.

This clone was seen just once. This chain connects TRBV7-2 to TRBJ2-1; D perhaps matches TRBD2 (6 bases). V was cut by 2 bases and J by 4 bases, with 12 bases left in between. The CDR3 has 15 amino acids. Germline assignment: CDR1 SGHTA and CDR2 FQGNSA. The CDR3 DNA sequence: TGTGCCAGCAGCTTAAATGCGGGGCAGTACAATGAGCAGTTCTTC. Translated, it gives CASSLNAGQYNEQFF. The whole variable domain, remainder taken from reference TRBV7-2 and TRBJ2-1, is GAGVSQSPSNKVTEKGKDVELRCDPISGHTALYWYRQSLGQGLEFLIYFQGNSAPDKSGLPSDRFSAERTGGSVSTLTIQRTQQEDSAVYLCASSLNAGQYNEQFFGPGTRLTVL.

DNA for the CDR3: TGTGCCAGCACTATGGACAGGGGGCGAGACTATGGCTACACCTTC. Encoded protein: CASTMDRGRDYGYTF. The chain recombines TRBV2 with TRBJ1-2; 11 positions agree with TRBD1. The germline V gene encodes CDR1 SNHLY and CDR2 FYNNEI. The length of the CDR3 is 15 residues. V gave up 7 bases and J gave up 3 bases; unmatched junction bases: 7.

V and J are TRBV5-1 and TRBJ2-7, with 10 bases that match TRBD1. V lost 3 bases to trimming and J lost 7 bases; unmatched junction nucleotides: 10. The CDR3 is made up of 15 amino acids. From germline, CDR1 is SGHRS and CDR2 YFSETQ. For the CDR3, the DNA is TGCGCCAGCAGCTACGGACAGGGGGTCATGGGAGAGCAGTACTTC. This translates into CASSYGQGVMGEQYF.

This chain joins TRBV28 and TRBJ2-1, with 8 bases identical to TRBD1. With 5 bases clipped from V and 7 bases from J, the junction kept 7 bases outside the gene matches. This CDR3 has 14 residues. Germline CDR1 is MDHEN and CDR2 is SYDVKM. The CDR3 protein is CASSPQGARNEQFF. The CDR3 DNA is TGTGCCAGCAGTCCCCAGGGGGCGAGAAATGAGCAGTTCTTC.

This chain uses TRBV28 with TRBJ1-1; D call uncertain. V was pared by 3 bases and J by 4 bases, with 9 bases between. The CDR3 has 13 residues. Germline-derived CDR1 and CDR2 are MDHEN and SYDVKM. The chain's CDR3 is CASSFVSGTEAFF. The CDR3, as DNA: TGTGCCAGCAGTTTTGTTAGTGGCACTGAAGCTTTCTTT.

This rearrangement joins TRBV5-6 to TRBJ1-5, with TRBD1 as a possible D gene (6 bases). CDR1 is SGHDT, CDR2 YYEEEE, per germline. The CDR3 sequence is 15 residues long. The germline V and J ends were trimmed by 2 bases and 2 bases, with 11 bases remaining between them. CDR3 in amino acids: CASSFQGFGNQPQHF. The DNA of the CDR3 is TGTGCCAGCAGCTTCCAGGGGTTTGGCAATCAGCCCCAGCATTTT. Variable domain in full (rest from reference TRBV5-6 and TRBJ1-5): DAGVTQSPTHLIKTRGQQVTLRCSPKSGHDTVSWYQQALGQGPQFIFQYYEEEERQRGNFPDRFSGHQFPNYSSELNVNALLLGDSALYLCASSFQGFGNQPQHFGDGTRLSIL.

The rearrangement links TRBV30 to TRBJ2-3; 12 bases fit TRBD1. CDR3 size: 14 residues. V shed 3 bases, J shed 6 bases, and the junction held 4 bases outside the gene matches. Germline V lookup: CDR1 GTSNPN, CDR2 SVGIG (reference sequence). The CDR3 DNA follows: TGTGCCTGGAGCCGGGACAGGGGGCTTGATACGCAGTATTTT. Amino acid sequence: CAWSRDRGLDTQYF.

This clone was detected only a few times. This chain connects TRBV5-5 to TRBJ2-1; 7 positions agree with TRBD1. Germline values: CDR1 SGHKS, CDR2 YYEKEE (reference sequence). V gave up 4 bases and J gave up 8 bases; unmatched junction bases: 12. The length of the CDR3 is 15 residues. The CDR3 sequence is CASSTTGFEDDEQFF. The CDR3 nucleotides are TGTGCCAGCAGCACGACAGGGTTCGAGGACGATGAGCAGTTCTTC.

The chain recombines TRBV11-2 with TRBJ1-5; weak D call: TRBD1 (6 bases). CDR3 length: 15 residues. With 4 bases removed from V and 2 bases from J, the gap between germline ends came to 12 bases. Germline V gene data show CDR1 as SGHAT and CDR2 as FQNNGV. CDR3 sequence (DNA): TGTGCCAGCAGCTCCGACAGGCGGGGCAATCAGCCCCAGCATTTT. Residues: CASSSDRRGNQPQHF.

The J gene is TRBJ2-7, the V gene TRBV7-9; TRBD2 matches 7 bases. Germline lookup yields CDR1 SEHNR and CDR2 FQNEAQ (reference sequence). V trimming: 2 bases; J trimming: 2 bases; junction bases outside the gene matches: 3. This CDR3 has 14 amino acids. CDR3 in DNA: TGTGCCAGCAGCTTAAGTGGGGGGGCCTACGAGCAGTACTTC. This sequence encodes CASSLSGGAYEQYF.

The chain uses TRBV19 and TRBJ1-2; weak D call: TRBD1 (5 bases). CDR1 and CDR2 (germline): LNHDA, SQIVND (reference sequence). The CDR3 loop spans 14 amino acids. With 7 bases removed from V and 5 bases from J, the gap between germline ends came to 17 bases. Written as DNA, the CDR3 is TGTGCCAGTAAACGGGCCCAGGGAAGATATGGCTACACCTTC. This codes for CASKRAQGRYGYTF.